This T cell receptor beta chain stems from a study of blood T cell repertoires in COVID-19. The wider study: Sources were T cells, B-cell-depleted T cells, or PBMCs; the material itself was cDNA or gDNA.

Participants had their cohort set by participant-reported clinical history. Before being deemed recovered, Cohort 3 donors had two negative PCRs, clearance, or symptom resolution. Authors' analysis steps: Quantification of nucleated cells was approximated via reference gene primer amplification. The method was immunoSEQ multiplex PCR; TCRdb's version includes in-frame clones alone and lacks a portion of them. V, J and clone size are those of that table, while D and trimming were read from the DNA. Of 250,000 to 350,000 clones in the sample, 85% to 90% are singletons; the top ten hold around 9.3%. In germline, CDR1 is SNHLY, CDR2 FYNNEI. After removal of 6 bases from V and 6 bases from J, the junction contained 5 bases not matched to a gene. The CDR3 contains 13 residues. This clone was observed a single time.

Sequencing input: PBMCs or T cells enriched from blood (not recorded which). This sequence joins TRBV2 and TRBJ2-1, with TRBD2 matching 7 bases. The sequence came from a young woman who had recovered from COVID-19. In nucleotides, the CDR3 is TGTGCCAGCAGGAAAGGGGAGGGCAATGAGCAGTTCTTC. Amino acids: CASRKGEGNEQFF.